This record covers a single T cell receptor beta chain. No antigen is known for it. Libraries were prepared by immunoSEQ multiplex PCR; TCRdb keeps only in-frame clonotypes and omits some of them. The sample includes 150,000 to 200,000 clones, about nine tenths of them seen just once. These data belong to a study of T cell responses to AZD1222 COVID-19 vaccine. Study-wide findings and caveats: A rise in Spike-specific TCR breadth and depth followed two AZD1222 doses.

In germline, CDR1 is MGHRA, CDR2 YSYEKL. This CDR3 spans 15 amino acids. Trimming cost V 6 bases and J 0 bases; bases outside gene matches: 6. The TCR was taken from an adult in good health. This material consisted of peripheral blood, taken on day 0 of AZD1222 vaccination. The chain is built from TRBV4-1 and TRBJ2-3; 7 nucleotides match TRBD1. The CDR3 reads CASRQTGVSTDTQYF. The CDR3 DNA reads as TGCGCCAGCAGACAAACAGGGGTGAGCACAGATACGCAGTATTTT.